The 10 T cell receptor beta chains below all came from one sample that was sequenced in a study of CD8 T cells in ankylosing spondylitis. TCRdb called the 5' RACE reads again in MiXCR, with one record for every CDR3 protein. In the table there are some 220,000 distinct CDR3 sequences, 8% to 11% of which are singletons. The source material was blood, either unsorted or a sorted T cell fraction (not recorded which). The source is a male donor with ankylosing spondylitis or in good health (not recorded which).

Only a few counts were recorded for this clonotype. The chain couples TRBV30 to TRBJ1-1; unclear D gene. The CDR3 loop spans 15 amino acids. From germline, CDR1 is GTSNPN and CDR2 SVGIG (reference sequence). Trimming pared 0 bases from V and 0 bases from J, leaving 11 bases between. The CDR3 spells CAWSVAGVMNTEAFF. CDR3 DNA sequence: TGTGCCTGGAGTGTAGCCGGGGTAATGAACACTGAAGCTTTCTTT.

Ten or more counts support this clonotype. The J gene is TRBJ1-1, the V gene TRBV12-3 or TRBV12-4; D not resolved. The CDR3 is 14 amino acids. V shed 5 bases and J shed 0 bases, with 10 bases lying between them. In nucleotides, the CDR3 is TGTGCCAGCAGTCCTCCATCCGTGAACACTGAAGCTTTCTTT. Protein: CASSPPSVNTEAFF.

This clonotype has ten or more counts. The chain employs TRBV6-6 and TRBJ1-2, with D maybe TRBD1 (5 bases). V lost 4 bases and J 8 bases, leaving 11 bases between the germline ends. CDR1 MNHNY and CDR2 SVGAGI come from the germline V gene (reference sequence). The CDR3 consists of 12 residues. The CDR3 loop reads CASSSRGGGYTF. The CDR3 bases are TGTGCCAGCAGTTCCCGGGGCGGGGGCTACACCTTC.

This clonotype was recorded many times. V is TRBV5-6 and J is TRBJ2-7; TRBD2 is a possible D gene (6 bases). Germline V CDR1 and CDR2: SGHDT, YYEEEE. This CDR3 has 14 residues. Trimming cost V 4 bases and J 4 bases, with 15 bases left between them. As DNA, the CDR3 is TGTGCCAGCAGCCTCGGGACTTATAAGTACGAGCAGTACTTC. It translates to CASSLGTYKYEQYF.

This clonotype was recorded at least ten times. The chain recombines TRBV5-6 with TRBJ1-6; 7 nucleotides line up with TRBD1. This CDR3 has 13 amino acids. Germline lookup yields CDR1 SGHDT and CDR2 YYEEEE. With 6 bases clipped from V and 8 bases from J, the junction kept 5 bases outside the gene matches. CDR3 DNA sequence: TGTGCCAGCAAACGAGACAGGGATTCACCCCTCCACTTT. Protein: CASKRDRDSPLHF.

This clonotype was detected many times. The V and J genes are TRBV20-1 and TRBJ2-1; 7 bases align to TRBD2. V dropped 0 bases and J dropped 2; count of bases not matched to a gene: 4. Germline V CDR1 and CDR2: DFQATT, SNEGSKA (reference sequence). CDR3 length: 15 amino acids. The CDR3: CSARDGGSPYNEQFF. Here the CDR3 DNA reads TGCAGTGCTAGAGACGGCGGGAGCCCCTACAATGAGCAGTTCTTC.

This clonotype was seen repeatedly, ten times or more. At one end, the junction sequence differs from germline, possibly due to a read error. V usage is TRBV12-3 or TRBV12-4 and J usage is TRBJ1-3; D gene ambiguous. The CDR3 totals 12 residues. The CDR3 is CASSPGGNTTYF. The CDR3 nucleotides read TGTGCCAGCAGCCCGGGTGGAAACACCACATATTTT.

In its sample, this clonotype was seen many times. The chain is built from TRBV11-1 and TRBJ2-5; no definite D call. The CDR3 consists of 15 residues. CDR1 is SGHAT and CDR2 is FQDESV in the germline V gene (reference sequence). Trimming stripped 5 bases from V and 4 bases from J, with 17 bases between. For the CDR3, the DNA is TGTGCCAGCAGCCCTCGGACCGGCGGTGGAGAGACCCAGTACTTC. As protein: CASSPRTGGGETQYF.

The table lists this clonotype with many counts. The J gene is TRBJ1-1, the V gene TRBV29-1; 9 positions agree with TRBD1. This CDR3 spans 12 amino acids. J lost 5 bases, V lost 7 bases, and 5 bases had no gene match. Per the germline V gene, CDR1 is SQVTM and CDR2 is ANQGSEA. CDR3 coding DNA: TGCAGCGCACAGGGGGCGATAACTGAAGCTTTCTTT. This encodes CSAQGAITEAFF. The variable domain in full, with the rest retrieved from reference TRBV29-1 and TRBJ1-1, is SAVISQKPSRDICQRGTSLTIQCQVDSQVTMMFWYRQQPGQSLTLIATANQGSEATYESGFVIDKFPISRPNLTFSTLTVSNMSPEDSSIYLCSAQGAITEAFFGQGTRLTVV.

The rearrangement links TRBV6-4 to TRBJ2-1, with unresolved D. This CDR3 has 13 amino acids. Trimming removed 5 bases at V and 6 bases at J, with 11 bases between. Germline CDR1 reads MRHNA; CDR2 reads SNTAGT. The CDR3: CASSRTDINEQFF. DNA for the CDR3: TGTGCCAGCAGTAGGACGGATATCAATGAGCAGTTCTTC.